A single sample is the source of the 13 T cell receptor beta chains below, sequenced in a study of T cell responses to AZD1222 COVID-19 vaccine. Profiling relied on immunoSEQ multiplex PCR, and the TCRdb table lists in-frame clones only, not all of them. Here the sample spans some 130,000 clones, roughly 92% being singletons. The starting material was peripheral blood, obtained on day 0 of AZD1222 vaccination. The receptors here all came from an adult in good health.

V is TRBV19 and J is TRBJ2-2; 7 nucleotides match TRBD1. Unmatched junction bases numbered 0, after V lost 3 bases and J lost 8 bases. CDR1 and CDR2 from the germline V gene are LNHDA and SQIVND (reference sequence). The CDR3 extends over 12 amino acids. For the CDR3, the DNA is TGTGCCAGTAGTATCAGGGGGGGGGAGCTGTTTTTT. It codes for CASSIRGGELFF.

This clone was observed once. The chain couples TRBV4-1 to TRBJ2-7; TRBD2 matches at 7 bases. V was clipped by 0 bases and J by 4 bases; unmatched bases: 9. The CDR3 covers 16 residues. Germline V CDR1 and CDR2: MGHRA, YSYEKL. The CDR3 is CASSQEGGRERYEQYF. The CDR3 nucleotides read TGCGCCAGCAGCCAAGAGGGGGGGAGGGAACGGTACGAGCAGTACTTC.

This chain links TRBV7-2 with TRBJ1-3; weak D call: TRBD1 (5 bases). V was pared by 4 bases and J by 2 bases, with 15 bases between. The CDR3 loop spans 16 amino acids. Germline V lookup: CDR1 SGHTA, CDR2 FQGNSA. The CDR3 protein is CASSYNTGAAGNTIYF. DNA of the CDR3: TGTGCCAGCAGCTATAATACAGGTGCTGCTGGAAACACCATATATTTT.

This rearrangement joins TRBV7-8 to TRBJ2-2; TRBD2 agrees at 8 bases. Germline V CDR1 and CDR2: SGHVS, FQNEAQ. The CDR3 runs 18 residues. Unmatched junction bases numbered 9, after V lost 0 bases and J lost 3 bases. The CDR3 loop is CASSLALGSGVHTGELFF. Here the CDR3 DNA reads TGTGCCAGCAGCTTAGCGCTTGGTAGCGGGGTACACACCGGGGAGCTGTTTTTT.

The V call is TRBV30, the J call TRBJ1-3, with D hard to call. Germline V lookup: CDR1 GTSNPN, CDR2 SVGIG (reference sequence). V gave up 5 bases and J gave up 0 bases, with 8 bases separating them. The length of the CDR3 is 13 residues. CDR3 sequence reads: CAWGASSGNTIYF. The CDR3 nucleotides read TGTGCCTGGGGTGCTAGCTCTGGAAACACCATATATTTT.

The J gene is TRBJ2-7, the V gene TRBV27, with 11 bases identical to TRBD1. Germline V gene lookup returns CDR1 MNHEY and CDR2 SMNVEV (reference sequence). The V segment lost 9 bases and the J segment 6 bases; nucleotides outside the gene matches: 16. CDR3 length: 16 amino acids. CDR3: CAREFSQGDRGGEQYF. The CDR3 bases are TGTGCCAGGGAATTCTCCCAAGGGGACAGGGGGGGCGAGCAGTACTTC.

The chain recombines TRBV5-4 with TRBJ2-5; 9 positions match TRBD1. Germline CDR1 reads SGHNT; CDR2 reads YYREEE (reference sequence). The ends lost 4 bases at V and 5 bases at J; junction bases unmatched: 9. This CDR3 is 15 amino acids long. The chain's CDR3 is CASSGGQGRRETQYF. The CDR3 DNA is TGTGCCAGCAGCGGGGGACAGGGACGGCGGGAGACCCAGTACTTC.

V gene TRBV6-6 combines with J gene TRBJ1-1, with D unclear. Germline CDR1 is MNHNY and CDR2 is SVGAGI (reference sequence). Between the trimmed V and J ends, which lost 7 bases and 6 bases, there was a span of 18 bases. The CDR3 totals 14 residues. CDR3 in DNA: TGTGCCAGCACCCGAGGGAAGAGTTTGGCTGAAGCTTTCTTT. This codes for CASTRGKSLAEAFF.

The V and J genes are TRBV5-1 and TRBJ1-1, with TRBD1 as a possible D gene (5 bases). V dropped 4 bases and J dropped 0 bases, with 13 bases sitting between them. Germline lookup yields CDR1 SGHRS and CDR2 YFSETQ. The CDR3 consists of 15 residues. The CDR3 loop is CASSDRTGLNTEAFF. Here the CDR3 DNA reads TGCGCCAGCAGCGACCGGACGGGGCTGAACACTGAAGCTTTCTTT.

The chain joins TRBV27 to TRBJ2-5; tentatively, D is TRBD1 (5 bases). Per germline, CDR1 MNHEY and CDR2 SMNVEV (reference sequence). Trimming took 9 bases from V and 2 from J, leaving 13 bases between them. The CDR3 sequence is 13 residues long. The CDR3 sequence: CASWGKEQETQYF. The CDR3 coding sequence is TGTGCCAGTTGGGGCAAGGAGCAAGAGACCCAGTACTTC.

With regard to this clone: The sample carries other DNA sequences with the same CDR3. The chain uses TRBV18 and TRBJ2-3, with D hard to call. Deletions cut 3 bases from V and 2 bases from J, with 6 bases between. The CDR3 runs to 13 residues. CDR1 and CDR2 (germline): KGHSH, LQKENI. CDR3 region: CASSPPSTDTQYF. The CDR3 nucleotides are TGTGCCAGCTCACCCCCCTCCACAGATACGCAGTATTTT.

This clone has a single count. The DNA of the CDR3 is TGTGCCAGCAGCGTTACAGGGGGATCCCGTCAGCCCCAGCATTTT. Its protein is CASSVTGGSRQPQHF. The rearrangement links TRBV6-2 or TRBV6-3 to TRBJ1-5; TRBD1 matches at 8 bases. CDR1 is MNHEY, CDR2 SVGEGT, per germline. This CDR3 has 15 residues. V was pared by 6 bases and J by 6 bases, with 10 bases of the junction left unmatched.

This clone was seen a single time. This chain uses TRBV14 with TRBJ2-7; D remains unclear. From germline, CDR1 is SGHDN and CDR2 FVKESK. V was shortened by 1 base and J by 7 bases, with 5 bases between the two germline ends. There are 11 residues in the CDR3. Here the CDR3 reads CASSQGREQYF. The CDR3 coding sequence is TGTGCCAGCAGCCAAGGGCGGGAGCAGTACTTC.